This note documents a single T cell receptor (beta chain) sequence. This sample was included in a study of blood T cell repertoires in COVID-19. Original methodology: Reference gene primer amplification yielded estimated nucleated cell counts. Measured with immunoSEQ multiplex PCR; TCRdb has only the in-frame clones, and not every one. Clonal size and the V and J genes are those of that table, whereas D and trimming came from the DNA. In the table there are fewer than 150,000 clones, approximately 85% of which are singletons. Trimming cost V 3 bases and J 4 bases; bases outside gene matches: 7. In germline, CDR1 is SGHRS, CDR2 YFSETQ. CDR3 length: 15 amino acids.

V gene TRBV5-1 combines with J gene TRBJ2-1, with 7 bases that match TRBD2. The clonotype comes from a human donor in a cohort sampled during active COVID-19. Sequencing input: peripheral blood. The CDR3 here is CASSSSGAGYNEQFF. The DNA of the CDR3 is TGCGCCAGCAGCTCAAGCGGAGCGGGGTACAATGAGCAGTTCTTC.